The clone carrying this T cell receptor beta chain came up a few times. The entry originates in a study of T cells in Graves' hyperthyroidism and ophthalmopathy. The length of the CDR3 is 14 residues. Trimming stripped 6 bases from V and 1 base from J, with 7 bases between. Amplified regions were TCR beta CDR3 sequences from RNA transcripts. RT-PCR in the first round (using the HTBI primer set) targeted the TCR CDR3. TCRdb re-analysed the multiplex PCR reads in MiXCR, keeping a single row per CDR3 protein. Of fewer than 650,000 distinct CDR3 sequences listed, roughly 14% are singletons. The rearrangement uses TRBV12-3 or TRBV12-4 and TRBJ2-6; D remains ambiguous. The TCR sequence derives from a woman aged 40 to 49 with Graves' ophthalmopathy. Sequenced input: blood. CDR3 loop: CASRSSSGANVLTF. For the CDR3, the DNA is TGTGCCAGCAGGAGCTCGTCTGGGGCCAACGTCCTGACTTTC.